The present T cell receptor beta chain was sequenced within a study of T cells in Graves' hyperthyroidism and ophthalmopathy. Looking at the study overall: Once the initial diagnosis was made, peripheral blood was obtained before any treatment.

In this sample, this clonotype turned up many times. The antigen is not known. Researchers amplified the TCR beta CDR3 regions from RNA transcripts. Carried out on the TCR CDR3, a first-round RT-PCR used the HTBI primer set. TCRdb called the multiplex PCR reads again in MiXCR, with one record for every CDR3 protein. This table has about 210,000 distinct CDR3 sequences, approximately 17% appearing once. General study points: Prediction of ophthalmopathy progression came a median roughly 6.6 months pre-onset.

The V gene's germline CDR1 is DFQATT and CDR2 SNEGSKA (reference sequence). Trimming took 4 bases from V and 3 from J; bases not matched to a gene: 9. The CDR3 spans 14 residues. The receptor was derived from a man aged 50 to 59 with Graves' hyperthyroidism. The chain employs TRBV20-1 and TRBJ2-7, with TRBD1 identical over 7 bases. The sequencing input was blood. The CDR3 DNA is TGCAGTGCTACCCGACAGGGTTTGGGCTACGAGCAGTACTTC. Protein: CSATRQGLGYEQYF.